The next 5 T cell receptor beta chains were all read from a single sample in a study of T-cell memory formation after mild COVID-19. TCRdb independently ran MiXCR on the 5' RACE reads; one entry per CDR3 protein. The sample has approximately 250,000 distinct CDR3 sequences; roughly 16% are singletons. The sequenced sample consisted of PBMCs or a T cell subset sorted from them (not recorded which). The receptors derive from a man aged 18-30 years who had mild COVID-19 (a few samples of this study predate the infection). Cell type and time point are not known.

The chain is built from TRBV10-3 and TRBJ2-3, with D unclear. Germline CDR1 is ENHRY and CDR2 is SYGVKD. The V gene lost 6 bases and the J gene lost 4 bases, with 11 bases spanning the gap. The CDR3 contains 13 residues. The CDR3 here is CAIRPPVADTQYF. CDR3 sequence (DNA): TGTGCCATCAGGCCCCCGGTTGCAGATACGCAGTATTTT.

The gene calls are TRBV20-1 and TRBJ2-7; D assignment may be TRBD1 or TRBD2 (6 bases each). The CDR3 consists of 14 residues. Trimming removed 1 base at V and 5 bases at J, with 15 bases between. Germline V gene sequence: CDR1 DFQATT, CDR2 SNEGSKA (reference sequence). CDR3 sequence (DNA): TGCAGTGCTAGAGCCGGGGGCCGGGGAGACGAGCAGTACTTC. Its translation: CSARAGGRGDEQYF.

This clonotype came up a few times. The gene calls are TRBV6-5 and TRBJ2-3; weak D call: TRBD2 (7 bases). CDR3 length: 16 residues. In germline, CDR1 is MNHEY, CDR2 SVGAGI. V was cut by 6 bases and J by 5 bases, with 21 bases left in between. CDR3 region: CASRTVAGADLDTQYF. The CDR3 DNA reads TGTGCCAGCAGGACAGTCGCGGGGGCCGATTTAGATACGCAGTATTTT.

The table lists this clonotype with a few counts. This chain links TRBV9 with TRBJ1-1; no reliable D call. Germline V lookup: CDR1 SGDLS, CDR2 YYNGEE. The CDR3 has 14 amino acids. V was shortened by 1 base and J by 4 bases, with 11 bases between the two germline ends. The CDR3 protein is CASSVSAPGTEAFF. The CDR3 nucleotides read TGTGCCAGCAGCGTATCAGCCCCAGGCACTGAAGCTTTCTTT.

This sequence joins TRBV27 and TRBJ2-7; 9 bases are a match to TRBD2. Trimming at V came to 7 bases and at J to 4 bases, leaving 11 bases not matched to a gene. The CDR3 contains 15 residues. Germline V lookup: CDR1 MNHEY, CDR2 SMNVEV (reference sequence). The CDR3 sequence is CASIVWRGGQYEQYF. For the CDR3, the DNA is TGTGCCAGCATAGTTTGGCGGGGGGGCCAGTACGAGCAGTACTTC.